The present T cell receptor (beta chain) was sequenced within a study of blood T cell repertoires in COVID-19. Germline CDR1 reads KGHSH; CDR2 reads LQKENI. The CDR3 contains 14 residues. The ends lost 5 bases at V and 2 bases at J; junction bases unmatched: 4. Assay: immunoSEQ multiplex PCR; the TCRdb copy retains only in-frame clones and omits some. The sample contains 95,000 to 150,000 clones, under 80% of which appear only once. This clonotype was sampled from a man aged 65-85 years with acute or convalescent COVID-19. Specimen: peripheral blood. V usage is TRBV18 and J usage is TRBJ2-7; 9 bases line up with TRBD1. The CDR3 sequence: CASSEQGATYEQYF. CDR3 bases: TGTGCCAGCTCAGAACAGGGGGCGACCTACGAGCAGTACTTC.